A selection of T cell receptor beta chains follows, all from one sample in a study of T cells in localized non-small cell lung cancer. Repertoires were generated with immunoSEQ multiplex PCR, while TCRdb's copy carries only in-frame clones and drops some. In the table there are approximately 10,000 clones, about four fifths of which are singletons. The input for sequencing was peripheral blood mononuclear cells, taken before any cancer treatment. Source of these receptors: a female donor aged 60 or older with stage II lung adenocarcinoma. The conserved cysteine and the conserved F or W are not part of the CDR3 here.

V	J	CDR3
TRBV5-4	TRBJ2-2	ASSLDGRGYTGELF
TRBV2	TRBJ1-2	ASRARTSGYT
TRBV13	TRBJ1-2	ASSLNDPGFYGYT
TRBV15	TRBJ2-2	ATSRAGEGGELF
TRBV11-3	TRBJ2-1	ASSLEGAGGPVGEQF
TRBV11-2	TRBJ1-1	ASSLRGRGANTEAF
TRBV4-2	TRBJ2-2	ASSRSGEGNTGELF
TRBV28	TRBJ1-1	ASRKWAGGRTEAF
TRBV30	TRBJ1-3	AWRRDRGSGNTIY
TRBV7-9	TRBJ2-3	ASSKGGGYSGGRTDTQY